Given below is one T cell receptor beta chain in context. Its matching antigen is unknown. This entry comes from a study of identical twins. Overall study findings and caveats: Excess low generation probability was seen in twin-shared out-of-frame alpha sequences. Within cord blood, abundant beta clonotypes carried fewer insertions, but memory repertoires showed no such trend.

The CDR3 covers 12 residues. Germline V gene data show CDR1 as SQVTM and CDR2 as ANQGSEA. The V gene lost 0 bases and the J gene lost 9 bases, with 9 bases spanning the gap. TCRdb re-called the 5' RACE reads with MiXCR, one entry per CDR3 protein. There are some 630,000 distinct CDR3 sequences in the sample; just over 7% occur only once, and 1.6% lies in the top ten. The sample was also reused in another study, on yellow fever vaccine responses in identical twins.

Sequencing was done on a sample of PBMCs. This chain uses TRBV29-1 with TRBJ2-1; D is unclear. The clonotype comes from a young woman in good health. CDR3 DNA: TGCAGCGTTGAAGATGGCGTGGCTGAGCAGTTCTTC. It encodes CSVEDGVAEQFF.